This TCR beta chain derives from a study of T-cell reconstitution after alpha-beta-depleted transplantation in children. General study results and limits: From newly produced T cells came most of the T-cell counts and diversity one year after transplant.

It was with unique molecular identifiers that the TCRbeta library was prepared. Each CDR3 protein is one row after TCRdb ran MiXCR on the PCR reads. The sample includes more than 200,000 distinct CDR3 sequences, roughly 23% of them seen just once. CDR3 length: 13 residues. Germline V CDR1 and CDR2: MNHEY, SMNVEV (reference sequence). Between the trimmed V and J ends, which lost 4 bases and 3 bases, there was a span of 10 bases. There are many counts of this clonotype. Its antigen is unidentified. The chain joins TRBV27 to TRBJ2-7; a possible D gene is TRBD2 (6 bases). This receptor was taken from a girl aged 2-9 years with Fanconi anemia, due to receive a stem cell transplant. Sequencing was performed on PBMCs, taken before TCRalphabeta/CD19-depleted stem cell transplant. This CDR3 is CASSWGTDYEQYF. In DNA form, the CDR3 reads TGTGCCAGCAGTTGGGGGACTGACTACGAGCAGTACTTC.